The clone carrying this TCR beta chain was seen repeatedly, ten times or more. The antigen remains unidentified. This entry is derived from a study of spatial heterogeneity in lung cancer. Study context: Detection of beta-chain sequences consistently exceeded that of alpha-chain sequences. For tumor regions, TCR transcript counts showed a strong correlation with a T cell module score derived from matched bulk RNA-seq. Study results and limitations: Counts that tracked tumor mutation counts were those of expanded intratumoral alpha and beta TCRs.

TCRdb re-called the 5' RACE reads with MiXCR, one entry per CDR3 protein. The repertoire has thousands of distinct CDR3 sequences, roughly 2.8% of them found once; the top ten carry about an eighth. Indicated time point: sample taken at primary tumor resection. Frozen PBMC, nontumor lung or tumor provided whole RNA, which was sequenced unsorted. This sequence originates from a male donor with early-stage non-small cell lung cancer. Sequenced material: lung tumor tissue, taken at surgery.

CDR3 nucleotides: TGCGCCAGCAGCTTGGCCGCGACCATGAACACTGAAGCTTTCTTT. Encoded protein: CASSLAATMNTEAFF. The V and J genes are TRBV5-1 and TRBJ1-1; no definite D call. There are 15 residues in the CDR3. The V gene lost 0 bases and the J gene lost 0 bases, with 9 bases spanning the gap. CDR1 and CDR2 (germline): SGHRS, YFSETQ.